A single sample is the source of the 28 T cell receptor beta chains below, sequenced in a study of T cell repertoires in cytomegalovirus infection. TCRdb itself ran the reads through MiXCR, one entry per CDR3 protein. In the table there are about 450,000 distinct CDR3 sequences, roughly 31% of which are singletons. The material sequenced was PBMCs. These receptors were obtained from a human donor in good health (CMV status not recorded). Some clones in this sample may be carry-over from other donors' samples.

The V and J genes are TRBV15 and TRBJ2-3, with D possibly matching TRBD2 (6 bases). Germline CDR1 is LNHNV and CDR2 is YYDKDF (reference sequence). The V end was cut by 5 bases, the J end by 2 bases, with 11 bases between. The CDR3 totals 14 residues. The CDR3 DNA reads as TGTGCCACCAGCGGGGGGACCAACACAGATACGCAGTATTTT. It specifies CATSGGTNTDTQYF.

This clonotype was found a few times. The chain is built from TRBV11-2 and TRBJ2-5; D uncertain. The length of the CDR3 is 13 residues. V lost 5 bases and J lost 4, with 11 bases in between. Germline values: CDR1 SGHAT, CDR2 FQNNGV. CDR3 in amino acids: CASSDSVGETQYF. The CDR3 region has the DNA TGTGCCAGCAGCGACTCGGTCGGAGAGACCCAGTACTTC.

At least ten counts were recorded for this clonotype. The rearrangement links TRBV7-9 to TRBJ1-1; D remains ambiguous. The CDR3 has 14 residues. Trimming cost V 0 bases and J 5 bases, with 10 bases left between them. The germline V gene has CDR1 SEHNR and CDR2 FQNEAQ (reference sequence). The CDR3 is CASSLASTGTEAFF. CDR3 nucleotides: TGTGCCAGCAGCTTAGCGTCGACGGGAACTGAAGCTTTCTTT.

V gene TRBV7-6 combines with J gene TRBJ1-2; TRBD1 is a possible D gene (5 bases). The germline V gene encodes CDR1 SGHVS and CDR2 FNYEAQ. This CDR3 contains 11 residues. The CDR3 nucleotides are TGTGCTAGTCCGGGACGCTATGGCTACACCTTC. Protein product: CASPGRYGYTF.

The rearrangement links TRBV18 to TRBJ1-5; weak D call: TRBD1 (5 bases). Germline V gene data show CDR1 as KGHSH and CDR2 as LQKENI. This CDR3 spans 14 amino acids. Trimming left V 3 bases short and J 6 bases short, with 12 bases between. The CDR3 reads CASSPEAGTQPQHF. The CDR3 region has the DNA TGTGCCAGCTCACCCGAGGCGGGGACTCAGCCCCAGCATTTT.

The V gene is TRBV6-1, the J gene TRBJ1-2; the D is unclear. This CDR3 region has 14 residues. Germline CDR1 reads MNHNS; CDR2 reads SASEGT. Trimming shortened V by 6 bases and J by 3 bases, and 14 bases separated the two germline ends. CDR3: CASSAYGGDYGYTF. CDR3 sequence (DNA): TGTGCCAGCAGCGCTTACGGCGGCGACTATGGCTACACCTTC.

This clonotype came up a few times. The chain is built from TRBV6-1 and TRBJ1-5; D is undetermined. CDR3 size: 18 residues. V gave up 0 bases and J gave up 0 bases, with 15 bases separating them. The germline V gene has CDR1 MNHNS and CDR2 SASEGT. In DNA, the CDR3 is TGTGCCAGCAGTGAAGCATCCGCGAGGAGCTATAGCAATCAGCCCCAGCATTTT. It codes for CASSEASARSYSNQPQHF.

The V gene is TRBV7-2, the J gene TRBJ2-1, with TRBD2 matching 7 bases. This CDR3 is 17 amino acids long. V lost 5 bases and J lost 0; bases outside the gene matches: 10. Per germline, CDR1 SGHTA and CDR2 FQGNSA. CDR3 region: CASSGVGRGSSYNEQFF. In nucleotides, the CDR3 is TGTGCCAGCAGCGGGGTGGGGCGGGGGAGCTCCTACAATGAGCAGTTCTTC. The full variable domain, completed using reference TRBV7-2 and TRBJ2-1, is GAGVSQSPSNKVTEKGKDVELRCDPISGHTALYWYRQSLGQGLEFLIYFQGNSAPDKSGLPSDRFSAERTGGSVSTLTIQRTQQEDSAVYLCASSGVGRGSSYNEQFFGPGTRLTVL.

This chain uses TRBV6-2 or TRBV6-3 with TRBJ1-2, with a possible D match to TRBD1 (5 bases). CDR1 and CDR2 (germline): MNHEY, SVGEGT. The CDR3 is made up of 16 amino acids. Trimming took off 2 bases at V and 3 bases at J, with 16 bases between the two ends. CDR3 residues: CASSYGRDSLHYGYTF. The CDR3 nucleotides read TGTGCCAGCAGTTACGGGCGCGACAGTCTTCACTATGGCTACACCTTC.

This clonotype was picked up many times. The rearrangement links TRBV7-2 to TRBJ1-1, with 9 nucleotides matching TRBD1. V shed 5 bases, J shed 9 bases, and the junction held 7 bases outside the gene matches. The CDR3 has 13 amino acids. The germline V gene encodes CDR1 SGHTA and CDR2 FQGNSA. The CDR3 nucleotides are TGTGCCAGCAGCGGGCGGGACAGGGAGAAAGCTTTCTTT. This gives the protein CASSGRDREKAFF.

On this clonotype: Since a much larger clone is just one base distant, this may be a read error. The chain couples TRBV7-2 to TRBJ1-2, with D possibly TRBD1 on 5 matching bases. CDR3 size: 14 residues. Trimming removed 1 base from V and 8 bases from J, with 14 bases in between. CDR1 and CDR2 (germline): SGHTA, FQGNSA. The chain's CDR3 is CASSLVGGSEGYTF. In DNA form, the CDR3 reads TGTGCCAGCAGCTTAGTTGGGGGATCTGAGGGCTACACCTTC.

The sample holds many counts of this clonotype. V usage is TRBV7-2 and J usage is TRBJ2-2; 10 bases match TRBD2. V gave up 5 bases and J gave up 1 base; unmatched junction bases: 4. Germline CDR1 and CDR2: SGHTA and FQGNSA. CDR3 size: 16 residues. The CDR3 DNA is TGTGCCAGCAGCAAAACTAGCGGGGTGAACACCGGGGAGCTGTTTTTT. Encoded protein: CASSKTSGVNTGELFF.

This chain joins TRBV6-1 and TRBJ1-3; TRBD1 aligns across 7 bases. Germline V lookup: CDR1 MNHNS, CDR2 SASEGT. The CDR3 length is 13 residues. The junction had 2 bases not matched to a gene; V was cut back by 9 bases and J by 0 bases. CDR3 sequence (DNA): TGTGCCAGACGGGACAGCTCTGGAAACACCATATATTTT. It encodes CARRDSSGNTIYF.

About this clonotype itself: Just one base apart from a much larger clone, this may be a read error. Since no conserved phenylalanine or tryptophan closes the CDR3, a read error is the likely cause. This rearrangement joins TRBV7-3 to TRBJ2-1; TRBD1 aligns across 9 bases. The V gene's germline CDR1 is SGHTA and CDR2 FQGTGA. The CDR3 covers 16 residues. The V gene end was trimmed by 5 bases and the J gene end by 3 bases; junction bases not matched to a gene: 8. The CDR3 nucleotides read TGTGCCAGCAGCCGAACGGGACAGGGAGACTACAATGAGCAGTTCTTA. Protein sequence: CASSRTGQGDYNEQFL.

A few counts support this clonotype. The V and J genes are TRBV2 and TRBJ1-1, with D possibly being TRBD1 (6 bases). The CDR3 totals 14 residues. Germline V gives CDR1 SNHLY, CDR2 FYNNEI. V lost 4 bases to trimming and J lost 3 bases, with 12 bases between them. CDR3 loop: CASSGRTDYTEAFF. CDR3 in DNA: TGTGCCAGCAGTGGCCGGACAGACTACACTGAAGCTTTCTTT.

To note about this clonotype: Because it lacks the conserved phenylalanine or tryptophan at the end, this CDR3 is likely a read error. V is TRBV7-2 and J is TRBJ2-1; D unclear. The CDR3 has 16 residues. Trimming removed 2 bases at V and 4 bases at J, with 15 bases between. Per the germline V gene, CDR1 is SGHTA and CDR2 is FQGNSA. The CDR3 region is CASSLYGSIGYNEQFL. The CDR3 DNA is TGTGCCAGCAGCTTATACGGGTCAATAGGGTACAATGAGCAGTTCTTA.

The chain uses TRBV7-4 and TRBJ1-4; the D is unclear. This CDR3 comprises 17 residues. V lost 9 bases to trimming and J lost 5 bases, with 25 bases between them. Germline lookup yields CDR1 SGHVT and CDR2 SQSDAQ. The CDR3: CARSPRAAGKENEKLFF. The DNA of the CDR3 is TGTGCCAGAAGCCCCCGAGCGGCAGGAAAAGAAAATGAAAAACTGTTTTTT.

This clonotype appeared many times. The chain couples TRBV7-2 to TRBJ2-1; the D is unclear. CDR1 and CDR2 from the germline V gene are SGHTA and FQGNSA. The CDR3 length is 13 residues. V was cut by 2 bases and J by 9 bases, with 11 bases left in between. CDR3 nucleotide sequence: TGTGCCAGCAGCTTACACGTCCGCGTTGAGCAGTTCTTC. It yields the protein CASSLHVRVEQFF. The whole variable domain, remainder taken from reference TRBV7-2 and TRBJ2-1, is GAGVSQSPSNKVTEKGKDVELRCDPISGHTALYWYRQSLGQGLEFLIYFQGNSAPDKSGLPSDRFSAERTGGSVSTLTIQRTQQEDSAVYLCASSLHVRVEQFFGPGTRLTVL.

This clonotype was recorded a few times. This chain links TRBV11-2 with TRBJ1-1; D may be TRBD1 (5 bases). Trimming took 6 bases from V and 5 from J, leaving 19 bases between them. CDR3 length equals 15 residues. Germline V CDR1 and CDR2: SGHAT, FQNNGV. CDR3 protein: CASRPQTAPSTEAFF. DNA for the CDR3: TGTGCCAGCAGACCGCAGACAGCTCCGAGTACTGAAGCTTTCTTT.

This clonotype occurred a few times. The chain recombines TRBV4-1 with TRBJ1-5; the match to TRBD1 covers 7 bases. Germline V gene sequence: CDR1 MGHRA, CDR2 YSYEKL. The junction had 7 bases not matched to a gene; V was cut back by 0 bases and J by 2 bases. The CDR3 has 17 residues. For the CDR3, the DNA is TGCGCCAGCAGCCAAGATGAGACAGGGATGGGCAATCAGCCCCAGCATTTT. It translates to CASSQDETGMGNQPQHF.

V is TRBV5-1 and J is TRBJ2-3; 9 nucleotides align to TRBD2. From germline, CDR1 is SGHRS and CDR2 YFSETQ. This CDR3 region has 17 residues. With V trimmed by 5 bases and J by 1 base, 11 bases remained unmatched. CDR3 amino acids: CASRDGGGGARTDTQYF. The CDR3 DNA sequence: TGCGCCAGCAGGGATGGGGGCGGGGGGGCCCGCACAGATACGCAGTATTTT.

The CDR3 loop reads CSARDLWGYEQYF. For the CDR3, the DNA is TGCAGTGCTAGAGATCTATGGGGGTACGAGCAGTACTTC. V and J are TRBV20-1 and TRBJ2-7; D is perhaps TRBD1 or TRBD2 (5 bases each). V was pared by 0 bases and J by 4 bases, with 10 bases between. Germline loops: CDR1 DFQATT, CDR2 SNEGSKA (reference sequence). The CDR3 contains 13 residues.

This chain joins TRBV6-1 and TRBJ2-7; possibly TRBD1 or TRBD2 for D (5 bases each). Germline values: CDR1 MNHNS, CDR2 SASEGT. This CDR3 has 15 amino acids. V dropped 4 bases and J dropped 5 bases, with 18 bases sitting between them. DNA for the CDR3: TGTGCCAGCAGTGGGATCCGGGACGGGGCGAACGAGCAGTACTTC. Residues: CASSGIRDGANEQYF.

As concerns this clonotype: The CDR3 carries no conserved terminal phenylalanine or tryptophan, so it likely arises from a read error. CDR3 nucleotides: TGTGCCACCAGCGGGGGCATGAACACCGGGGAGCTGTTTTTG. Translated, it gives CATSGGMNTGELFL. This chain joins TRBV15 and TRBJ2-2; possible D gene TRBD1, 6 bases. The CDR3 is 14 residues long. V lost 5 bases and J 1 base, leaving 8 bases between the germline ends. Germline V gives CDR1 LNHNV, CDR2 YYDKDF (reference sequence).

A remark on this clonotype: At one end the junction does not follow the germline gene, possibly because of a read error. The CDR3 region is CASSNPGTGDKF. The CDR3, as DNA: TGTGCCAGCAGTAACCCCGGGACAGGGGACAAATTT. The V gene is TRBV5-6, the J gene TRBJ2-3; 10 bases align to TRBD1. The CDR3 covers 12 residues. Germline V gene sequence: CDR1 SGHDT, CDR2 YYEEEE.

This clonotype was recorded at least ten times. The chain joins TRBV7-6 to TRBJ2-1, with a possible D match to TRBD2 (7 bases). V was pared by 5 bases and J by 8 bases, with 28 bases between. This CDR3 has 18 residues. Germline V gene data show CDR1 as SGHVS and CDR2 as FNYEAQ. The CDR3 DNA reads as TGTGCCAGCAGCCACCTGGATAGTGGGGGGGCCTTAGGGTATGAGCAGTTCTTC. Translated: CASSHLDSGGALGYEQFF. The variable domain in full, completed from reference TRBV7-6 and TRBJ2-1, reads GAGVSQSPRYKVTKRGQDVALRCDPISGHVSLYWYRQALGQGPEFLTYFNYEAQQDKSGLPNDRFSAERPEGSISTLTIQRTEQRDSAMYRCASSHLDSGGALGYEQFFGPGTRLTVL.

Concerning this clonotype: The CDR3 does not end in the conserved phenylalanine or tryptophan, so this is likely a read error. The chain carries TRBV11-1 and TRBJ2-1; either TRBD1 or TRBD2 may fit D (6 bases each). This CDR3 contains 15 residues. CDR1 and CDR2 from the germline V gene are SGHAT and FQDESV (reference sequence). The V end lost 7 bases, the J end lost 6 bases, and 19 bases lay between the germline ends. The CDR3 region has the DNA TGTGCCAGCACCACAAGGGGGGAAGTGCCCAATGAGCAGTTCTTA. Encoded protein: CASTTRGEVPNEQFL.

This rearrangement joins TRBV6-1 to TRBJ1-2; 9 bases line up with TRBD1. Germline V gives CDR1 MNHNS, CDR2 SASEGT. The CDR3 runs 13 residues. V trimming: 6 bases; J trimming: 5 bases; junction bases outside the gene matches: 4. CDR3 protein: CASRDGQGYGYTF. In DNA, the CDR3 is TGTGCCAGCAGGGATGGACAGGGGTATGGCTACACCTTC.